A single T cell receptor beta chain is shown here with its context. The antigen is unknown. Sequencing templates came from extracted RNA that was reverse transcribed into cDNA. Repertoires were generated with immunoSEQ multiplex PCR, while TCRdb's copy carries only in-frame clones and drops some. Here the sample spans 140,000 to 150,000 clones, around 47% being singletons. The sample originates from a study of CD8+ T cells in alopecia areata. Across the study: The study gave tofacitinib for 6 to 18 months, then 6 months off drug.

General study points: Affected scalp, especially in alopecia totalis/universalis, had a higher clonality than normal scalp did.

This CDR3 is built from 13 residues. Germline loops: CDR1 MNHNS, CDR2 SASEGT. Trimming took off 7 bases at V and 9 bases at J, with 17 bases between the two ends. The receptor comes from a human donor with alopecia areata. V is TRBV6-1 and J is TRBJ2-3; D is uncertain. Sequencing was done on a sample of CD4+ T cells sorted from blood. This CDR3 reads CASTRATSWTQYF. CDR3 nucleotides: TGTGCCAGCACCCGAGCAACATCGTGGACGCAGTATTTT.